This T cell receptor (beta chain) is from a study of radiotherapy plus CTLA-4 blockade in lung cancer. About the research overall: Overall, approximately 17% of patients showed an objective response, while roughly 28% attained disease control.

This CDR3 is built from 17 residues. Trimming at V came to 0 bases and at J to 3 bases, leaving 6 bases not matched to a gene. Germline CDR1 and CDR2: SGHNT and YENEEA. As regards this clone: As yet, its antigen is unknown.

Findings and caveats of the study: Early clonal dynamics of blood T cells, together with interferon-beta, were reported as the best response predictor. Tumor-derived TCR clones expanded in blood after radiotherapy plus ipilimumab.

The method was immunoSEQ multiplex PCR; TCRdb's version includes in-frame clones alone and lacks a portion of them. This table has fewer than 65,000 clones, approximately 82% appearing once. Chemo-refractory metastatic non-small-cell lung cancer patients received focal radiation with ipilimumab CTLA-4 blockade. This receptor was obtained from a human donor with non-small cell lung cancer whose response to radiotherapy plus ipilimumab could not be evaluated. The V and J genes are TRBV11-3 and TRBJ2-2, with TRBD2 matching 8 bases. The sample in question was peripheral blood, obtained from a patient treated with radiotherapy plus ipilimumab. CDR3 DNA sequence: TGTGCCAGCAGCTTAGATTACACTAGCGGCGACACCGGGGAGCTGTTTTTT. The encoded protein is CASSLDYTSGDTGELFF.